Ten or more counts support the clone carrying this T cell receptor beta chain. Antigen unknown. This entry belongs to a study of human T cells and chemical hapten exposure. Turning to the study itself: Sensitizing treatment utilized 2% DPC over an approximately 2 cm by approximately 2 cm portion of upper inner arm skin. Findings of the study overall: With DPC sensitization, TCRs exceeding 1 in 1000 frequency showed no change.

Sample time point: patch test 2, 6 weeks after DPC sensitization. Treatment described: therapeutic diphenylcyclopropenone sensitization with weekly scalp DPC. A single record per CDR3 protein comes from TCRdb applying MiXCR to the RACE reads. Of tens of thousands of distinct CDR3 sequences in the sample, 8% to 13% were seen once. This sequence was found in a woman aged 50 to 60 with alopecia areata. Some clones in this sample may be carry-over from other donors' samples. Sequences were derived from whole blood, sampled in connection with sensitization to the hapten diphenylcyclopropenone (DPC).

CDR3 loop: CASSPFVNGNSYEQYF. The CDR3 coding sequence is TGTGCCAGCAGTCCCTTTGTGAACGGGAACTCCTACGAGCAGTACTTC. V and J are TRBV28 and TRBJ2-7; D possibly corresponds to TRBD2 (5 bases). The germline V gene has CDR1 MDHEN and CDR2 SYDVKM. This CDR3 has 16 residues. Trimming left V 5 bases short and J 0 bases short, with 17 bases between.